The clone carrying this TCR beta chain was seen a few times. Antigen unknown. CDR1 SEHNR and CDR2 FQNEAQ come from the germline V gene (reference sequence). The V end lost 5 bases, the J end lost 3 bases, and 14 bases lay between the germline ends. The CDR3 totals 14 residues. The data originate from a study of T cell repertoires in cytomegalovirus infection. About the research overall: Indications of both CMV infection and matching HLA type were provided by public TCR beta signatures. Findings of the study overall: Predominance within the ex vivo response was attributable to HLA-C-restricted CMV-specific TCR beta clonotypes. Cumulative public TCR beta family frequency identified CMV carriers with the relevant HLA.

Each CDR3 protein is one row after TCRdb ran MiXCR on the reads. The sample includes about 250,000 distinct CDR3 sequences, 9% to 15% seen only once; the top ten take 1.6%. The chain joins TRBV7-9 to TRBJ2-7, with D perhaps TRBD2 (5 bases). Sequences were obtained from PBMCs. The source is a human donor in good health (CMV status not recorded). Some clones in this sample may be carry-over from other donors' samples. The CDR3 reads CASSTAGIDYEQYF. The CDR3 DNA is TGTGCCAGCAGCACCGCCGGGATAGACTACGAGCAGTACTTC.